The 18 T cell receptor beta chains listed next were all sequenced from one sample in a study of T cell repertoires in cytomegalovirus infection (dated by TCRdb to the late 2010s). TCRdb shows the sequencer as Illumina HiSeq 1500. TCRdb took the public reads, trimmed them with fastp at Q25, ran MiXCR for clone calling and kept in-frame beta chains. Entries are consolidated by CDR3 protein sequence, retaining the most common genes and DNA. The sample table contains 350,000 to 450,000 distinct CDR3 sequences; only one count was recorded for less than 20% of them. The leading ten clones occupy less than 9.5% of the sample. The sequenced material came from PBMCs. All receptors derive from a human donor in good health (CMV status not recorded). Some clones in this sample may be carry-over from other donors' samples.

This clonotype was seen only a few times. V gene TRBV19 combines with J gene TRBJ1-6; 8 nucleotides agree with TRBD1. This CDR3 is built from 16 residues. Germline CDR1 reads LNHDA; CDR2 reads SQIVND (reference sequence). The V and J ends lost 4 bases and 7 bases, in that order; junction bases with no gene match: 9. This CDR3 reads CASSRTATGENSPLHF. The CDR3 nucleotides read TGTGCCAGTAGTAGGACCGCGACAGGGGAAAATTCACCCCTCCACTTT.

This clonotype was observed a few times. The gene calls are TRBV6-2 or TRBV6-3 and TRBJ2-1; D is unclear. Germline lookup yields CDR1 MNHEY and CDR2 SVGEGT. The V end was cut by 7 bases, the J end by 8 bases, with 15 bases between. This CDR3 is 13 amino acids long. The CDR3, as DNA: TGTGCCAGCACCCACCGGGCGGTCGATGAGCAGTTCTTC. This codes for CASTHRAVDEQFF.

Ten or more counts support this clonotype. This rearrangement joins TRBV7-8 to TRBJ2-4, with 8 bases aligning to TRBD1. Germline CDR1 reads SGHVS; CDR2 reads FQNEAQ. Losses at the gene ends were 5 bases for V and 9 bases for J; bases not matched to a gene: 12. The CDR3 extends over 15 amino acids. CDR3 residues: CASSPRGQGWGIQYF. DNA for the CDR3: TGTGCCAGCAGCCCTAGAGGACAGGGCTGGGGCATTCAGTACTTC.

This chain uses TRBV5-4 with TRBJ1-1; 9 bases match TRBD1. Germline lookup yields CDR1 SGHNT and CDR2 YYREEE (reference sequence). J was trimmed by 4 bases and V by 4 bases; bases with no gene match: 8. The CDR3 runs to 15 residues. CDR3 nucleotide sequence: TGTGCCAGCAGCGAATGGGACAGGGTATTCACTGAAGCTTTCTTT. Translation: CASSEWDRVFTEAFF. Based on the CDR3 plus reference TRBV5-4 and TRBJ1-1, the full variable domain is ETGVTQSPTHLIKTRGQQVTLRCSSQSGHNTVSWYQQALGQGPQFIFQYYREEENGRGNFPPRFSGLQFPNYSSELNVNALELDDSALYLCASSEWDRVFTEAFFGQGTRLTVV.

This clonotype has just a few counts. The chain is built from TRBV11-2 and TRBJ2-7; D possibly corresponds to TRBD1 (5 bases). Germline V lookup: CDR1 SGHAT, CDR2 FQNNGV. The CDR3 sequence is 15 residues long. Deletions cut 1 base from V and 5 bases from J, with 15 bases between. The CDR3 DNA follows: TGTGCCAGCAGCTTAGTACCATCCCCCAGGGACGAGCAGTACTTC. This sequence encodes CASSLVPSPRDEQYF.

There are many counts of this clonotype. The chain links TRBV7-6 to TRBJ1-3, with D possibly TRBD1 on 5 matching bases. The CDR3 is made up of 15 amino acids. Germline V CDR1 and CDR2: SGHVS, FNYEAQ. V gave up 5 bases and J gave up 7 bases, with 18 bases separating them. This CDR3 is CASSLEWDGWNTIYF. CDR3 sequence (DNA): TGTGCCAGCAGCCTGGAGTGGGACGGATGGAACACCATATATTTT.

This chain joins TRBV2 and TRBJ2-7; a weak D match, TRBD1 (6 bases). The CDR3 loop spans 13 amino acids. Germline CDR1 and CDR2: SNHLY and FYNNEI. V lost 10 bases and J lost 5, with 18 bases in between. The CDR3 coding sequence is TGTGCCACCAACTACGCTGGGGGCGACGAGCAGTACTTC. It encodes CATNYAGGDEQYF.

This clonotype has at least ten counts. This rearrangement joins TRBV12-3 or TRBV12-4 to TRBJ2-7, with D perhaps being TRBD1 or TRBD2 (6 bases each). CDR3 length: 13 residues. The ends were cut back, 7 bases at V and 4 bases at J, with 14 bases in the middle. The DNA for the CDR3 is TGTGCCAGCACCTTAGGGGGGCTTTACGAGCAGTACTTC. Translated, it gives CASTLGGLYEQYF.

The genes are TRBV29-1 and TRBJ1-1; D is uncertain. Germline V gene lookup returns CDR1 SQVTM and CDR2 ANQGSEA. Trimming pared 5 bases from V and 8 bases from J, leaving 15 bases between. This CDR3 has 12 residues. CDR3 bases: TGCAGCGTTCTCGGTTCCGAGAGAGAAGCTTTCTTT. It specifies CSVLGSEREAFF.

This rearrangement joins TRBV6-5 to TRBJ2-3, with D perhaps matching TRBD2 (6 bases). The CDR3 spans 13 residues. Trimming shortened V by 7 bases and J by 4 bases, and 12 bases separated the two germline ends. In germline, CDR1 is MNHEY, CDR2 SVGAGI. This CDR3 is CASMQGGPDTQYF. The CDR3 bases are TGTGCCAGCATGCAGGGAGGACCAGATACGCAGTATTTT.

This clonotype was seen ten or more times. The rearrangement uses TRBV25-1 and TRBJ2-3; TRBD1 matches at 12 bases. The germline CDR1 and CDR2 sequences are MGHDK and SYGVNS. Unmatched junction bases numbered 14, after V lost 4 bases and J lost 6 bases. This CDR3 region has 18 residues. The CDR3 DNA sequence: TGTGCCAGCAGTGCGTACTCCGGGACAGGGGGCGCAACGGATACGCAGTATTTT. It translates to CASSAYSGTGGATDTQYF.

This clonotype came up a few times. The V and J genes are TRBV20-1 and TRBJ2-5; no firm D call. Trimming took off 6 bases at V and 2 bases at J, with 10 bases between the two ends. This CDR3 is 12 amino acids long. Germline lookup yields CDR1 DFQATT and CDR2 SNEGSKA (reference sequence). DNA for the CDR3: TGCAGTGCCAGCGCCAGACAAGAGACCCAGTACTTC. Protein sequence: CSASARQETQYF.

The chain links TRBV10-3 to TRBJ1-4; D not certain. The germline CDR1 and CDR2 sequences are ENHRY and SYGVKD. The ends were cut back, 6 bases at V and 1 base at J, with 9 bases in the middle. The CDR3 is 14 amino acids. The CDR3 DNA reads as TGTGCCATCAGCCCATTTCAAACTAATGAAAAACTGTTTTTT. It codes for CAISPFQTNEKLFF.

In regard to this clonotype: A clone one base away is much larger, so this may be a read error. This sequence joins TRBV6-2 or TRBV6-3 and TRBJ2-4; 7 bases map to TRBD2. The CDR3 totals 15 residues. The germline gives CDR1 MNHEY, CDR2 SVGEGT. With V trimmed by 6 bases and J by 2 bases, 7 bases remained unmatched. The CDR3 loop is CASRSRRESKNIQYF. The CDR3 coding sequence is TGTGCCAGCAGGAGCCGGCGGGAGTCCAAAAACATTCAGTACTTC.

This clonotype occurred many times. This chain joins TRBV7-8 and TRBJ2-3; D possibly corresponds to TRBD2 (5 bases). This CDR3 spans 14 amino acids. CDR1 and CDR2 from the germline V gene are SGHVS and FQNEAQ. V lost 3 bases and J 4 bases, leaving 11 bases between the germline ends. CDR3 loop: CASSFGLAADTQYF. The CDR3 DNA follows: TGTGCCAGCAGCTTCGGGCTAGCCGCAGATACGCAGTATTTT. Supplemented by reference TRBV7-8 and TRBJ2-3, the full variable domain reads GAGVSQSPRYKVAKRGQDVALRCDPISGHVSLFWYQQALGQGPEFLTYFQNEAQLDKSGLPSDRFFAERPEGSVSTLKIQRTQQEDSAVYLCASSFGLAADTQYFGPGTRLTVL.

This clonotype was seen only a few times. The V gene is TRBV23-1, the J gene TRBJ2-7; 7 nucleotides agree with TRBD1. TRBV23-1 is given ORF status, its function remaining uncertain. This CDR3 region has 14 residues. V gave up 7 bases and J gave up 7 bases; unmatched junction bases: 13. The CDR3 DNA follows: TGCGCCAGCACCCTGACAGGGCCTCTGGGAGAGCAGTACTTC. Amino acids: CASTLTGPLGEQYF.

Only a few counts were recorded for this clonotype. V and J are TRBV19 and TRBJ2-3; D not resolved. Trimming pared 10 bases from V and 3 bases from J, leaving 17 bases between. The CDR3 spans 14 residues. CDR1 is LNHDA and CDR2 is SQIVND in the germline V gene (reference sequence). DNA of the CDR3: TGTGCCACCCTCCGGGCCCTCGGAACAGATACGCAGTATTTT. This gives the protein CATLRALGTDTQYF. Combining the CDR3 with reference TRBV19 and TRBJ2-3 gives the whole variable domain DGGITQSPKYLFRKEGQNVTLSCEQNLNHDAMYWYRQDPGQGLRLIYYSQIVNDFQKGDIAEGYSVSREKKESFPLTVTSAQKNPTAFYLCATLRALGTDTQYFGPGTRLTVL.

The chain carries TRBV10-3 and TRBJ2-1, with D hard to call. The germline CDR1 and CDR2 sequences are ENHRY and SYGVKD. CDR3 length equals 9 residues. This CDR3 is CPPEVQTFF. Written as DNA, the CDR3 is TGTCCTCCCGAAGTTCAGACCTTCTTC.